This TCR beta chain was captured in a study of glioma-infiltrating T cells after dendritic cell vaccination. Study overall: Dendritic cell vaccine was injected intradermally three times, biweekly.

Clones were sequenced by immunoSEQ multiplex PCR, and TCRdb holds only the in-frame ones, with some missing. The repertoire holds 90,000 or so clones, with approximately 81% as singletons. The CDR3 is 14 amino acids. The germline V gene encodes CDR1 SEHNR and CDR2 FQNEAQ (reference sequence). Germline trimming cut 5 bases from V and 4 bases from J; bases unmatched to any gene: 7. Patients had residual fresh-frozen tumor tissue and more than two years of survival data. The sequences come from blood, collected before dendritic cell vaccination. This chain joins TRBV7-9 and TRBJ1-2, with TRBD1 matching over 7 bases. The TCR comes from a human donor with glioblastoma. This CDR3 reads CASSIDRAGYGYTF. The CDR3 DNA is TGTGCCAGCAGCATCGACAGGGCGGGCTATGGCTACACCTTC.